Reported below is one T cell receptor beta chain. Its binding antigen is unknown. Base-call qualities are not available, and no considerably larger clone is one nucleotide away. According to the germline V gene, CDR1 reads KGHDR and CDR2 reads SFDVKD. Including cysteine and phenylalanine, the CDR3 has 14 amino acids. CDR3 DNA only is kept here, 42 bases in frame from base 1. The V and J ends are trimmed by 6 bases and 3 bases, leaving 13 bases between them. The time point tag for this specimen amounts to: about 28 days (+/-7) after the second vaccine dose. AZD1222 recipients whose second dose came at about 4 weeks and those whose second dose came at about 12 weeks were combined into one group, since spike-specific TCR depth and breadth did not differ between the two schedules. The vaccinee samples were drawn from two UK trials, COV001 and COV002, one of which was a single-blind randomized controlled phase 2/3 trial testing AZD1222 (ChAdOx1 nCoV-19) in healthy adults. Trial participant PBMC samples were collected at day 0 and day 28 after the second dose for TCRbeta chain sequencing.

The data stem from a study of T cell responses to AZD1222 COVID-19 vaccine (dated by TCRdb to about 2021). General notes on the study: TCR sequencing was performed for roughly 240 trial participants, of whom approximately 200 were given two doses of AZD1222 and around 25 were given two doses of MenACWY control vaccine. Enrollment into the trials was organized by age into subgroups of 18-55, 56-69 and 70-plus years, and those subgroups contained roughly 160, 29 and 62 TCR-sequenced participants, respectively. General findings and caveats noted by the study authors: Epitopes outside the regions mutated in the B.1.351 and B.1.1.7 variants were reportedly recognized by nearly half of the unique spike-specific TCRs. Most participants were white British and females outnumbered males, and the authors suggested that clonal diversity may have been underestimated. After two AZD1222 doses, both the breadth and the depth of spike-specific TCRs were significantly higher than at day 0 and than in MenACWY recipients. Conclusions about previously exposed vaccinees are limited, since just six or seven AZD1222 recipients were seropositive for SARS-CoV-2 at baseline. CD4 TCRs associated with the vaccine covered the entire spike protein, and the dominant responses were in regions 160-218 and 743-854. Because no day 14 peak-response samples were available, repertoires were characterized only after the peak T cell response. In the small 56-69-year group, the increase in depth fell short of significance, most likely because of low power.

The CDR3 regions of human TCRbeta chains were subjected to immunosequencing. As for how the authors treated the data: Repertoire TCRs were matched against a reference library of SARS-CoV-2-specific TCRs generated with the MIRA antigen-specificity platform. Breadth was defined as the fraction of unique TCRs that were SARS-CoV-2-associated. Depth was defined as the fraction of total T cells that were SARS-CoV-2-associated. Using the MIRA data, each spike-specific TCR was assigned both to the spike region to which the TCR was reactive and to a CD4 or CD8 class. Log10-transformed breadth and depth values were compared by one-way ANOVA with Sidak's multiple comparisons tests. TCRdb retrieved this table from immuneACCESS and kept in-frame rearrangements only. Not all clones are present; in checked studies, unresolved V genes account for under half, and no reason is known for the remainder. The D gene and trimming were derived from the DNA, and the V and J assignments and clone size from that table. The sample table shows roughly 140,000 clones, and about 90% are seen once. The top ten clones comprise 1.5% to 2% of the sample.

The sample here was peripheral blood, taken 28 days after the second AZD1222 dose. The receptor was derived from an adult who received the AZD1222 COVID-19 vaccine. The chain was built from TRBV24-1 and TRBJ1-2; no D segment can be confidently identified. This receptor carries the CDR3 CATSRDALDYGYTF. Here is the DNA: TGTGCCACCAGTCGGGATGCCCTAGACTATGGCTACACCTTC.